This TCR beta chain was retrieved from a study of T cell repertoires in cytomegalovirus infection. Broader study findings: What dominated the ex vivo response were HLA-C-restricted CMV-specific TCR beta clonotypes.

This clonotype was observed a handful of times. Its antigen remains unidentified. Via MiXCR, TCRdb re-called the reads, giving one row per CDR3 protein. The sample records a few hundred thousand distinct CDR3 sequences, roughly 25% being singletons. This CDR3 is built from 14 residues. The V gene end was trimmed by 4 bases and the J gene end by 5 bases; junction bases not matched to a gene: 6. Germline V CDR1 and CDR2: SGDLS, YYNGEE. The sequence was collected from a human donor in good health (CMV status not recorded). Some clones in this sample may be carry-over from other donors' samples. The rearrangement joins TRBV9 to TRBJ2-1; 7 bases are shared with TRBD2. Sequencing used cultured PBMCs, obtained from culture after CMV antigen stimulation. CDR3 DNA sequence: TGTGCCAGCAGCCCTATTGGGACTAACAATGAGCAGTTCTTC. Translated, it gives CASSPIGTNNEQFF. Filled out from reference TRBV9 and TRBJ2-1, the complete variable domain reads DSGVTQTPKHLITATGQRVTLRCSPRSGDLSVYWYQQSLDQGLQFLIQYYNGEERAKGNILERFSAQQFPDLHSELNLSSLELGDSALYFCASSPIGTNNEQFFGPGTRLTVL.